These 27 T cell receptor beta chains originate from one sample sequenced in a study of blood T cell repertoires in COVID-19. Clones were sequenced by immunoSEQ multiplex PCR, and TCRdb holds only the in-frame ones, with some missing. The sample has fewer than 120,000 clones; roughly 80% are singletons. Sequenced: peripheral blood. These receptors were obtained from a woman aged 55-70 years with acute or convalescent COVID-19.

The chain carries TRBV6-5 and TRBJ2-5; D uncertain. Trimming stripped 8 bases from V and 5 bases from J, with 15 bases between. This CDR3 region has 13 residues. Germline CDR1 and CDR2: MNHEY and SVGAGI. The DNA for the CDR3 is TGTGCCAGCGGTTCTCTCCGCAGGGAGACCCAGTACTTC. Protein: CASGSLRRETQYF.

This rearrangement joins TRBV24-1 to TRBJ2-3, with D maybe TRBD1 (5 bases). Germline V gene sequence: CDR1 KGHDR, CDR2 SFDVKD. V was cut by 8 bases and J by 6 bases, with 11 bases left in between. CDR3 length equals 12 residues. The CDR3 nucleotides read TGTGCCACCATGGACACATTGGATACGCAGTATTTT. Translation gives CATMDTLDTQYF.

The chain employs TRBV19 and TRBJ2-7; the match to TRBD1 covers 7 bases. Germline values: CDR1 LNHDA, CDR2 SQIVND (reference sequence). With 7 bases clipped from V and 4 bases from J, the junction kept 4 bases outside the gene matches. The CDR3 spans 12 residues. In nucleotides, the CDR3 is TGTGCCAGTATTGGCAGGGGGTACGAGCAGTACTTC. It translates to CASIGRGYEQYF.

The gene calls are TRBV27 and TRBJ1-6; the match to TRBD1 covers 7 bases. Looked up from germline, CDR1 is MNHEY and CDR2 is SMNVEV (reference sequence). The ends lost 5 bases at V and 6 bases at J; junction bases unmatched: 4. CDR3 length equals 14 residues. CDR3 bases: TGTGCCAGCAGTCGAAGGGACAGTAATTCACCCCTCCACTTT. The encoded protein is CASSRRDSNSPLHF.

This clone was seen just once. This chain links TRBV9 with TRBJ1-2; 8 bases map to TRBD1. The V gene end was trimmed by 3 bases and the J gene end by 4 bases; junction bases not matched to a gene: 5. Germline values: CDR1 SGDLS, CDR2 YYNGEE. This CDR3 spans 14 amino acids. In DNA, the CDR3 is TGTGCCAGCAGCGCCCGGACAGGGCTCTATGGCTACACCTTC. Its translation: CASSARTGLYGYTF.

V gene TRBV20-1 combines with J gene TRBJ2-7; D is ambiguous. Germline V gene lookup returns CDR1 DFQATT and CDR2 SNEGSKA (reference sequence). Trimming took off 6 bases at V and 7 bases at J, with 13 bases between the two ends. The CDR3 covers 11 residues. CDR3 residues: CSASEMWEQYF. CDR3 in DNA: TGCAGTGCGAGCGAGATGTGGGAGCAGTACTTC.

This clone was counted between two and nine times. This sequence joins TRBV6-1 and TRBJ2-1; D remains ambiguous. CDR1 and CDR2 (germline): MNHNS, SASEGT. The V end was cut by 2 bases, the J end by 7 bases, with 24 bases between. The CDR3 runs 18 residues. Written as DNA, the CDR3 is TGTGCCAGCAGTGAACCCAGCCCCATATTTCGGAACTATAATGAGCAGTTCTTC. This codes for CASSEPSPIFRNYNEQFF.

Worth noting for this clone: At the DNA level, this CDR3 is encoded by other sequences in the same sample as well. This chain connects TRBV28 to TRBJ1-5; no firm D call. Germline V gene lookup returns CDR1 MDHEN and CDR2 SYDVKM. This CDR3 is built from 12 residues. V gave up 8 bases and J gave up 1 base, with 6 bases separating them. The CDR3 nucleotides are TGTGCCAGCCGCGAGAGCAATCAGCCCCAGCATTTT. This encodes CASRESNQPQHF.

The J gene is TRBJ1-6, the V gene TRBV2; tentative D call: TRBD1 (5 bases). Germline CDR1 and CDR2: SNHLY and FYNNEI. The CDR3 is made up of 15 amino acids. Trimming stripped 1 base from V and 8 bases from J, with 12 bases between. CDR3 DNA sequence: TGTGCCAGCAGTGAAGAAGCGGGAGGGGATTCACCCCTCCACTTT. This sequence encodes CASSEEAGGDSPLHF.

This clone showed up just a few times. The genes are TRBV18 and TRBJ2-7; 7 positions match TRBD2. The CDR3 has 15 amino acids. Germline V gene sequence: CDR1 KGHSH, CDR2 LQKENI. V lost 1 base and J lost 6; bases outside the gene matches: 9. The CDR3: CASSPLGGSAGEQYF. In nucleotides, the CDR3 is TGTGCCAGCTCACCACTGGGGGGGAGCGCAGGCGAGCAGTACTTC.

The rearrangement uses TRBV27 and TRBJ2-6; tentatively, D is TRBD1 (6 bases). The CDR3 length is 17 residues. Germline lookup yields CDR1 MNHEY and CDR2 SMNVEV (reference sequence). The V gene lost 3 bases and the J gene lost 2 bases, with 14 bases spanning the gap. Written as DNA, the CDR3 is TGTGCCAGCAGTTTCACAGGGAGTACCGCTGGGGCCAACGTCCTGACTTTC. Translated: CASSFTGSTAGANVLTF.

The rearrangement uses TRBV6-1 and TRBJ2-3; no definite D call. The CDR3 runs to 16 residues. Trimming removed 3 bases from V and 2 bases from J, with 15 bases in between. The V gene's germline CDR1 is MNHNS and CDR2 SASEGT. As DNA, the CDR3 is TGTGCCAGCAGTGACAGTGTACGTACAGCCACAGATACGCAGTATTTT. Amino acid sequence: CASSDSVRTATDTQYF.

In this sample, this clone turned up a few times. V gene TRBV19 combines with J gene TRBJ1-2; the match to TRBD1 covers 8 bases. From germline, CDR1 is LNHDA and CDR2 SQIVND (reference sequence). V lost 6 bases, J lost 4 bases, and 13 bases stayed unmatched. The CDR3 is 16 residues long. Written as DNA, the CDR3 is TGTGCCAGTAGCAAACGGATTGACAGGGGAGGCTATGGCTACACCTTC. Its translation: CASSKRIDRGGYGYTF.

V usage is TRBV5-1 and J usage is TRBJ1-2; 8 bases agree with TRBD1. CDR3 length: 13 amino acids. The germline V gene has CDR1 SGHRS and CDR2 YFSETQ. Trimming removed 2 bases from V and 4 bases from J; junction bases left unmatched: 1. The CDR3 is CASSFGTGYGYTF. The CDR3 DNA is TGCGCCAGCAGCTTCGGGACAGGCTATGGCTACACCTTC. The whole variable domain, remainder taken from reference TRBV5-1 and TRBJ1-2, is KAGVTQTPRYLIKTRGQQVTLSCSPISGHRSVSWYQQTPGQGLQFLFEYFSETQRNKGNFPGRFSGRQFSNSRSEMNVSTLELGDSALYLCASSFGTGYGYTFGSGTRLTVV.

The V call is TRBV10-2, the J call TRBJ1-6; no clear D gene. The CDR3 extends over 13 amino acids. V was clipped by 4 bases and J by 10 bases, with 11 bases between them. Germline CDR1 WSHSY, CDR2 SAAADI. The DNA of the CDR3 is TGCGCCAGCAGTGCCTCTTTGGGCTCACCCCTCCACTTT. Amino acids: CASSASLGSPLHF.

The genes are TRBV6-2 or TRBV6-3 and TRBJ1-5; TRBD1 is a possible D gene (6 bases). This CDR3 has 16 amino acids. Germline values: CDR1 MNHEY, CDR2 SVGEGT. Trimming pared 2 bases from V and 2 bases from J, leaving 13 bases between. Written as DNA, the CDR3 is TGTGCCAGCAGTTACGTTTTTGCAGGGGGCAATCAGCCCCAGCATTTT. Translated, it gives CASSYVFAGGNQPQHF.

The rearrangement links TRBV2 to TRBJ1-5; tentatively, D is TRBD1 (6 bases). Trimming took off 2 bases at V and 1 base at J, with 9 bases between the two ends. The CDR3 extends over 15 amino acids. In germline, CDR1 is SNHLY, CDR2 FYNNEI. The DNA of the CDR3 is TGTGCCAGCAGTGAAATGGGACAAAGCAATCAGCCCCAGCATTTT. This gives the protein CASSEMGQSNQPQHF.

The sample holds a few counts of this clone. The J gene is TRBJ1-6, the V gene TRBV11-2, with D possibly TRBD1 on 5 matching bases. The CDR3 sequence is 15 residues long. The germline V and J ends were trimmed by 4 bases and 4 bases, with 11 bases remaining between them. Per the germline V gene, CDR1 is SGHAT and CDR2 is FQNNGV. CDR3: CASSSSGTYNSPLHF. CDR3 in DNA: TGTGCCAGCAGCTCATCCGGGACTTATAATTCACCCCTCCACTTT.

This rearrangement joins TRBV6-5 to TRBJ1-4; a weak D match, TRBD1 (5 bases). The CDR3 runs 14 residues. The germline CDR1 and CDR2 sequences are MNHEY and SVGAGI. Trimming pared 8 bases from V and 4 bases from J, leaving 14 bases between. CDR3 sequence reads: CASSRGGGNEKLFF. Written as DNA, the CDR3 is TGTGCCAGCTCAAGAGGCGGGGGTAATGAAAAACTGTTTTTT.

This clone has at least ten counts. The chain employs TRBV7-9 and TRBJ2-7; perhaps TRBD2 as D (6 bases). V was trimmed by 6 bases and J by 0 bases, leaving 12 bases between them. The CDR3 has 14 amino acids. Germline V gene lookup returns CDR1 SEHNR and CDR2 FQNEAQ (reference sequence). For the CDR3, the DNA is TGTGCCAGCAGATCCGGGACTTCCTCCTACGAGCAGTACTTC. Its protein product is CASRSGTSSYEQYF.

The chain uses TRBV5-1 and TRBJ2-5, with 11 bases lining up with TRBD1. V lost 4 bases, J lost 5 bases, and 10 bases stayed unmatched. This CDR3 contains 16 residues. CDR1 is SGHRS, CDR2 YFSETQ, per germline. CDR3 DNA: TGCGCCAGCAGCGCGGACGGGACAGGGGGAGAGGAGACCCAGTACTTC. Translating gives CASSADGTGGEETQYF.

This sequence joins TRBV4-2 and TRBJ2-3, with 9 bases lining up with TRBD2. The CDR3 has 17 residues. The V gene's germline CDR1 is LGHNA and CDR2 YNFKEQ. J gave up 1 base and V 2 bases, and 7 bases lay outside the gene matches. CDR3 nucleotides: TGTGCCAGCAGCCAATCCTCTGCGGGGGGGGGCACAGATACGCAGTATTTT. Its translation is CASSQSSAGGGTDTQYF.

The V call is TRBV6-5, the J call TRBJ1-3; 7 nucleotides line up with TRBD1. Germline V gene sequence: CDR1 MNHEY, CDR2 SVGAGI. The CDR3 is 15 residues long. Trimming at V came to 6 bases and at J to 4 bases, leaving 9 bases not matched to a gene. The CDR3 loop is CASSETGIKGNTIYF. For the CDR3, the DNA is TGTGCCAGCAGCGAGACAGGGATTAAAGGAAACACCATATATTTT.

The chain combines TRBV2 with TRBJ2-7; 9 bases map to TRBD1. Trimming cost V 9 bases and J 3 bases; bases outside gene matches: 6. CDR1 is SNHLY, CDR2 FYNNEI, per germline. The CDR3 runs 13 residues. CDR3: CASLGTGNYEQYF. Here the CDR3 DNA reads TGTGCCAGTCTGGGGACAGGGAACTACGAGCAGTACTTC.

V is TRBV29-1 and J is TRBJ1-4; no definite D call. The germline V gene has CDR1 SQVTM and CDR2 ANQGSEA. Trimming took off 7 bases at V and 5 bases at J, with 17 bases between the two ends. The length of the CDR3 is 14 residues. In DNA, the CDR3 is TGCAGCGGGGGTACCGGAGGCACAAATGAAAAACTGTTTTTT. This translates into CSGGTGGTNEKLFF.

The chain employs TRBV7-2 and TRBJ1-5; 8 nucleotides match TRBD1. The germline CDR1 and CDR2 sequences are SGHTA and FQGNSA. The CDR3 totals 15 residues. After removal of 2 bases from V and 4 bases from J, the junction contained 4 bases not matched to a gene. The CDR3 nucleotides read TGTGCCAGCAGCTTAAACAGGGGGGGTAATCAGCCCCAGCATTTT. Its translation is CASSLNRGGNQPQHF.

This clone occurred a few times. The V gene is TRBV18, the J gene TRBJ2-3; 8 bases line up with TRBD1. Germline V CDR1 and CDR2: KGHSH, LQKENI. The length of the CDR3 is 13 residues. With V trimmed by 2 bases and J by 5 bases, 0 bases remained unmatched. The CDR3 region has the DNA TGTGCCAGCTCACCAGACAGGGGAGATACGCAGTATTTT. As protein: CASSPDRGDTQYF.